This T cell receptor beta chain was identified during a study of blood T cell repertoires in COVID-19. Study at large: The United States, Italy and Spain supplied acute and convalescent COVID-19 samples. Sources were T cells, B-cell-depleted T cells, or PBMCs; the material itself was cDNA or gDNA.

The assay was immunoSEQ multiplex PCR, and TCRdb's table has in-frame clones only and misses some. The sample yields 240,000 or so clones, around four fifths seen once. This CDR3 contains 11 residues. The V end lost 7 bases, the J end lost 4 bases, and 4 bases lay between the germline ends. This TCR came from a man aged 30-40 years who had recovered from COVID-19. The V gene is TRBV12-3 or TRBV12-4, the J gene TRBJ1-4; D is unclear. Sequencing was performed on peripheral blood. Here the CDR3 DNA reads TGTGCCAGCACCTTTAATGAAAAACTGTTTTTT. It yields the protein CASTFNEKLFF.